Listed below are T cell receptor beta chains from one sample, sequenced in a study of blood T cell repertoires in COVID-19. Clones were sequenced by immunoSEQ multiplex PCR, and TCRdb holds only the in-frame ones, with some missing. The sample carries 200,000 to 300,000 clones, roughly 85% recorded once. The sequencing sample was made of peripheral blood. The receptors derive from a man aged 50 to 60 with COVID-19, enrolled during active disease. Each CDR3 is given with its conserved first and last residue. The D gene is left open where the match is weak. Some rows mark clone size as missing; the rest say once, few, many or name a class of expanded clone.

v_gene: TRBV3-1/TRBV3-2; abundance: once; d_gene: -; j_gene: TRBJ2-1; CDR3aa: CASSQDQRAGGYYNEQFF; CDR3nt: TGTGCCAGCAGCCAAGATCAAAGGGCCGGAGGTTACTACAATGAGCAGTTCTTC
v_gene: TRBV7-9; abundance: -; d_gene: TRBD1; j_gene: TRBJ2-7; CDR3aa: CASSSPGQGTEQYF; CDR3nt: TGTGCCAGCAGTTCGCCGGGACAGGGAACCGAGCAGTACTTC
v_gene: TRBV3-1/TRBV3-2; abundance: -; d_gene: -; j_gene: TRBJ2-1; CDR3aa: CASRTAGGPSYNEQFF; CDR3nt: TGTGCCAGCAGAACCGCCGGGGGTCCCTCCTACAATGAGCAGTTCTTC
v_gene: TRBV5-1; abundance: few; d_gene: -; j_gene: TRBJ2-5; CDR3aa: CASSPGGRGEETQYF; CDR3nt: TGCGCCAGCAGCCCCGGTGGGCGGGGTGAAGAGACCCAGTACTTC
v_gene: TRBV28; abundance: -; d_gene: TRBD1; j_gene: TRBJ2-2; CDR3aa: CASSSGQGAAGELFF; CDR3nt: TGTGCCAGCAGTAGTGGACAGGGGGCAGCCGGGGAGCTGTTTTTT
v_gene: TRBV29-1; abundance: -; d_gene: TRBD1; j_gene: TRBJ1-2; CDR3aa: CSVDGGQGANYGYTF; CDR3nt: TGCAGCGTTGATGGGGGACAGGGGGCCAACTATGGCTACACCTTC
v_gene: TRBV30; abundance: -; d_gene: -; j_gene: TRBJ2-2; CDR3aa: CAWSIQRGSYTGELFF; CDR3nt: TGTGCCTGGAGCATCCAACGGGGGTCCTACACCGGGGAGCTGTTTTTT
v_gene: TRBV6-5; abundance: -; d_gene: TRBD1; j_gene: TRBJ1-1; CDR3aa: CASTGVTEAFF; CDR3nt: TGTGCCTCAACAGGGGTTACTGAAGCTTTCTTT
v_gene: TRBV28; abundance: -; d_gene: TRBD1; j_gene: TRBJ1-4; CDR3aa: CASSSGQGGITATNEKLFF; CDR3nt: TGTGCCAGCAGTTCCGGACAGGGAGGGATAACCGCAACTAATGAAAAACTGTTTTTT
v_gene: TRBV5-1; abundance: -; d_gene: -; j_gene: TRBJ2-6; CDR3aa: CASSQGQSLSGANVLTF; CDR3nt: TGCGCCAGCAGCCAAGGACAGTCCCTCTCTGGGGCCAACGTCCTGACTTTC
v_gene: TRBV9; abundance: -; d_gene: -; j_gene: TRBJ2-3; CDR3aa: CASSVGGGVTQYF; CDR3nt: TGTGCCAGCAGCGTAGGGGGGGGCGTTACGCAGTATTTT
v_gene: TRBV28; abundance: -; d_gene: TRBD1; j_gene: TRBJ2-7; CDR3aa: CASSFNPGQGSYEQYF; CDR3nt: TGTGCCAGCAGCTTCAATCCGGGACAGGGATCCTACGAGCAGTACTTC
v_gene: TRBV12-5; abundance: -; d_gene: -; j_gene: TRBJ2-2; CDR3aa: CASGLVEGSGELFF; CDR3nt: TGTGCTAGTGGTTTGGTAGAGGGTTCCGGGGAGCTGTTTTTT
v_gene: TRBV7-3; abundance: -; d_gene: -; j_gene: TRBJ1-1; CDR3aa: CASSLDRYNTEAFF; CDR3nt: TGTGCCAGCAGCTTAGACAGATATAACACTGAAGCTTTCTTT
v_gene: TRBV5-5; abundance: -; d_gene: -; j_gene: TRBJ1-1; CDR3aa: CASSLNGWNTEAFF; CDR3nt: TGTGCCAGCAGCTTGAACGGGTGGAACACTGAAGCTTTCTTT
v_gene: TRBV9; abundance: -; d_gene: -; j_gene: TRBJ1-3; CDR3aa: CASSSQLGLGNTIYF; CDR3nt: TGTGCCAGCAGCTCCCAGCTGGGCCTTGGAAACACCATATATTTT
v_gene: TRBV4-2; abundance: few; d_gene: -; j_gene: TRBJ1-3; CDR3aa: CASSQDPKTGNTIYF; CDR3nt: TGTGCCAGCAGCCAAGATCCCAAAACTGGAAACACCATATATTTT
v_gene: TRBV19; abundance: -; d_gene: -; j_gene: TRBJ1-5; CDR3aa: CASSIRQDSNQPQHF; CDR3nt: TGTGCCAGTAGTATTCGACAGGATAGCAATCAGCCCCAGCATTTT